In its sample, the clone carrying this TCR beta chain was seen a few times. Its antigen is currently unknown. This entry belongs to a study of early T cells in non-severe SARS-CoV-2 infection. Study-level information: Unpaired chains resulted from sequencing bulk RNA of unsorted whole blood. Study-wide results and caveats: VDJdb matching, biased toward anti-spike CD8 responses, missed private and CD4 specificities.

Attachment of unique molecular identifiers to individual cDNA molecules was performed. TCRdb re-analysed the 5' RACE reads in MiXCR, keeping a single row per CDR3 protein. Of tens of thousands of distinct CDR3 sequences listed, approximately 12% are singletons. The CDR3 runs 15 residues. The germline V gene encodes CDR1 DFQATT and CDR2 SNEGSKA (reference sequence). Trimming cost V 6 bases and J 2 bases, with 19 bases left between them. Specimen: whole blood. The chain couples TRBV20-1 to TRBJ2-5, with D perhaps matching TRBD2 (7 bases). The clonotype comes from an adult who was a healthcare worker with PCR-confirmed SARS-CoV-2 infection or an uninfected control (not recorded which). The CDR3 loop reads CSAQPGRGGQETQYF. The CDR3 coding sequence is TGCAGTGCCCAACCGGGTAGGGGGGGGCAAGAGACCCAGTACTTC.